A single sample gave rise to the 3 T cell receptor beta chains below, sequenced in a study of cytomegalovirus exposure and HLA in healthy donors. Only in-frame clones appear in the TCRdb table, and some are missing; sequencing was by immunoSEQ multiplex PCR. This sample has fewer than 70,000 clones, with roughly 96% found just once. The sample consisted of PBMCs. The receptors were gathered from a man aged 18 to 30 in good health and CMV-seronegative.

The chain has TRBV9 and TRBJ2-3, with no clear D. The CDR3 is 15 residues long. Germline V CDR1 and CDR2: SGDLS, YYNGEE. V dropped 0 bases and J dropped 0 bases, with 8 bases sitting between them. The CDR3 nucleotides read TGTGCCAGCAGCGTAGGAGTATCTAGCACAGATACGCAGTATTTT. Translated, it gives CASSVGVSSTDTQYF.

The CDR3 region has the DNA TGTGCCAGCAGCTTAGATTTAGGGGGTGCAGGCAATGAGCAGTTCTTC. Translation gives CASSLDLGGAGNEQFF. The V gene is TRBV11-3, the J gene TRBJ2-1, with D possibly being TRBD1 (6 bases). The CDR3 has 16 amino acids. The germline gives CDR1 SGHNT, CDR2 YENEEA. The ends were cut back, 0 bases at V and 6 bases at J, with 15 bases in the middle.

This chain links TRBV30 with TRBJ2-1; D might be TRBD2 (5 bases). This CDR3 spans 12 amino acids. Germline CDR1 reads GTSNPN; CDR2 reads SVGIG (reference sequence). The V end lost 7 bases, the J end lost 4 bases, and 11 bases lay between the germline ends. Here the CDR3 DNA reads TGTGCCTCCAACGGGATTTACAATGAGCAGTTCTTC. Amino acid sequence: CASNGIYNEQFF.